This T cell receptor (beta chain) was documented in a study of blood T cell repertoires in COVID-19. Looking at the study overall: The United States, Italy and Spain supplied acute and convalescent COVID-19 samples. From T cells, B-cell-depleted T cells, or PBMCs came the material, which was cDNA or gDNA.

This CDR3 has 12 amino acids. After removal of 10 bases from V and 3 bases from J, the junction contained 5 bases not matched to a gene. Germline-derived CDR1 and CDR2 are MNHEY and SVGAGI. Per the authors' pipeline: From reference gene primer amplification, estimates of nucleated cell counts were derived. TCRdb's copy holds only in-frame clones and misses some; the assay was immunoSEQ multiplex PCR. V and J calls and clone size are copied from that table; D and trimming were computed from the DNA. The sample has under 150,000 clones, approximately 82% seen once; the top ten hold around 7.6%. Sequenced: peripheral blood. The V call is TRBV6-5, the J call TRBJ1-1; 7 bases fit TRBD1. This sequence was found in a man between 65 and 79 years old with active or convalescent COVID-19. The CDR3 nucleotides read TGTGCCACCTGGGACAGATACACTGAAGCTTTCTTT. It specifies CATWDRYTEAFF.